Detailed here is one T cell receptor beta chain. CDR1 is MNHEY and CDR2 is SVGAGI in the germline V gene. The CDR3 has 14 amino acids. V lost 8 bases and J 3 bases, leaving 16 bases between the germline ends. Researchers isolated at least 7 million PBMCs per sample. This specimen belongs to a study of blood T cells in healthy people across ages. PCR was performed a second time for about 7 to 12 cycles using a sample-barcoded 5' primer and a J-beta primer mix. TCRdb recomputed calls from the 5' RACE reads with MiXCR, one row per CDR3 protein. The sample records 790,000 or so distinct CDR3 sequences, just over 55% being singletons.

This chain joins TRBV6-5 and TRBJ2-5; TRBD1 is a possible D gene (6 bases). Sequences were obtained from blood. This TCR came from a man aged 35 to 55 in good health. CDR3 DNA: TGTGCCAGCCTCGATCTGGGGGCAGAAGAGACCCAGTACTTC. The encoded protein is CASLDLGAEETQYF.